Each of the 25 T cell receptor beta chains below was sequenced from the same sample in a study of T-cell memory formation after mild COVID-19 (TCRdb year 2021). Libraries were constructed by 5' RACE. Instrument on record: Illumina NovaSeq 6000. TCRdb reprocessing: public reads trimmed at Q25 with fastp, clones called with MiXCR, in-frame beta chains kept. Entries are consolidated by CDR3 protein sequence, retaining the most common genes and DNA. The sample table lists 65,000 to 90,000 distinct CDR3 sequences, more than 11% of them with a count of one. The ten largest clones add up to around 29% of the sample. Input material: PBMCs or a T cell subset sorted from them (not recorded which). These receptor sequences come from an adult woman who had mild COVID-19 (a few samples of this study predate the infection). The sample titles of this study are shuffled in the database, so cell type and time point are left out; the donor was told from shared clones.

This clonotype was seen only a few times. The V and J genes are TRBV6-4 and TRBJ2-1, with 9 bases that match TRBD1. Germline-derived CDR1 and CDR2 are MRHNA and SNTAGT. The CDR3 has 14 residues. The V and J ends lost 5 bases and 7 bases, in that order; junction bases with no gene match: 6. This CDR3 is CASSPGQGRNEQFF. The CDR3 nucleotides read TGTGCCAGCAGTCCGGGACAGGGTCGTAATGAGCAGTTCTTC.

The chain joins TRBV20-1 to TRBJ1-5; 10 bases are shared with TRBD1. Germline CDR1 DFQATT, CDR2 SNEGSKA (reference sequence). V was pared by 4 bases and J by 5 bases, with 11 bases of the junction left unmatched. The CDR3 runs 16 residues. In DNA, the CDR3 is TGCAGTGCTAAGGGGATGGGCGGGACAGGGGATCAGCCCCAGCATTTT. It translates to CSAKGMGGTGDQPQHF.

The table lists this clonotype with a few counts. This chain connects TRBV7-9 to TRBJ2-3; 7 positions match TRBD2. Germline CDR1 reads SEHNR; CDR2 reads FQNEAQ (reference sequence). Germline trimming cut 3 bases from V and 5 bases from J; bases unmatched to any gene: 5. The CDR3 extends over 14 amino acids. The CDR3 region is CASSFAGVKDTQYF. CDR3 in DNA: TGTGCCAGCAGCTTCGCGGGAGTCAAAGATACGCAGTATTTT.

The chain combines TRBV9 with TRBJ1-2; D is undetermined. This CDR3 has 11 amino acids. Germline values: CDR1 SGDLS, CDR2 YYNGEE. Trimming removed 4 bases at V and 9 bases at J, with 10 bases between. The CDR3 bases are TGTGCCAGCAGCACCGGGGTTAGCTACACCTTC. This gives the protein CASSTGVSYTF.

This clonotype was counted a single time. The rearrangement joins TRBV4-1 to TRBJ2-3; 7 positions match TRBD1. The germline V gene encodes CDR1 MGHRA and CDR2 YSYEKL. CDR3 length: 15 amino acids. The V and J ends lost 2 bases and 4 bases, in that order; junction bases with no gene match: 6. CDR3 sequence (DNA): TGCGCCAGCAGCCAAAGACAGGGTCTTTCAGATACGCAGTATTTT. Its translation: CASSQRQGLSDTQYF.

The chain uses TRBV10-3 and TRBJ2-1; 7 bases agree with TRBD2. Trimming cost V 3 bases and J 8 bases; bases outside gene matches: 10. The CDR3 length is 15 residues. Germline values: CDR1 ENHRY, CDR2 SYGVKD. In DNA form, the CDR3 reads TGTGCCATCAGTGAAGGGACTACCCAGGACGATGAGCAGTTCTTC. It specifies CAISEGTTQDDEQFF.

The chain employs TRBV27 and TRBJ1-2; D is uncertain. Germline V lookup: CDR1 MNHEY, CDR2 SMNVEV (reference sequence). The V and J ends lost 3 bases and 8 bases respectively, with 13 bases between them. This CDR3 spans 13 amino acids. CDR3: CASSFLGVEGYTF. Here the CDR3 DNA reads TGTGCCAGCAGTTTCCTCGGGGTCGAAGGCTACACCTTC.

The V gene is TRBV7-6, the J gene TRBJ2-5; D unclear. Trimming took 1 base from V and 5 from J, leaving 11 bases between them. The CDR3 consists of 14 residues. Germline V gene lookup returns CDR1 SGHVS and CDR2 FNYEAQ. The DNA of the CDR3 is TGTGCCAGCAGCTTAGATGTCGAGGACGAGACCCAGTACTTC. It codes for CASSLDVEDETQYF.

This chain links TRBV4-2 with TRBJ1-2; TRBD1 matches 8 bases. The CDR3 has 17 residues. Germline V gene data show CDR1 as LGHNA and CDR2 as YNFKEQ. J lost 4 bases, V lost 4 bases, and 14 bases had no gene match. The CDR3 region has the DNA TGTGCCAGCAGCCTGGACAGGGTGGTAGTTGGGGTCTATGGCTACACCTTC. Translated: CASSLDRVVVGVYGYTF.

By frequency in the sample, this clonotype is medium-sized. V is TRBV12-3 or TRBV12-4 and J is TRBJ2-7; D may be TRBD2 (6 bases). The ends were cut back, 6 bases at V and 6 bases at J, with 18 bases in the middle. This CDR3 contains 14 residues. The CDR3 protein is CASSPFPQEGEQYF. In nucleotides, the CDR3 is TGTGCCAGCAGCCCCTTTCCCCAGGAGGGCGAGCAGTACTTC.

This clonotype was found a few times. The chain couples TRBV4-1 to TRBJ1-1; the D is unclear. The CDR3 spans 12 residues. Germline V gene lookup returns CDR1 MGHRA and CDR2 YSYEKL. V lost 4 bases and J 4 bases, leaving 7 bases between the germline ends. CDR3 region: CASSPLGTEAFF. Here the CDR3 DNA reads TGCGCCAGCAGCCCCTTAGGCACTGAAGCTTTCTTT.

This clonotype was counted many times. The chain recombines TRBV27 with TRBJ2-1; 8 bases match TRBD2. CDR1 MNHEY and CDR2 SMNVEV come from the germline V gene (reference sequence). The V segment lost 3 bases and the J segment 4 bases; nucleotides outside the gene matches: 5. The CDR3 extends over 15 amino acids. CDR3 protein: CASSLTLAGYNEQFF. The CDR3 DNA follows: TGTGCCAGCAGTTTGACCCTAGCGGGTTACAATGAGCAGTTCTTC.

This clonotype was seen more than once but under ten times. The chain has TRBV2 and TRBJ1-6, with D perhaps matching TRBD1 (6 bases). This CDR3 is 14 amino acids long. CDR1 is SNHLY and CDR2 is FYNNEI in the germline V gene. Trimming left V 7 bases short and J 10 bases short, with 17 bases between. The CDR3 sequence is CASKEAGVKSPLHF. For the CDR3, the DNA is TGTGCCAGCAAGGAGGCAGGGGTGAAATCACCCCTCCACTTT.

J is TRBJ2-6 and V is TRBV5-1; no clear D gene. Trimming took off 2 bases at V and 1 base at J, with 10 bases between the two ends. CDR3 length equals 16 residues. Germline V gives CDR1 SGHRS, CDR2 YFSETQ. In DNA form, the CDR3 reads TGCGCCAGCAGCTTTTCCAGGTTTTCTGGGGCCAACGTCCTGACTTTC. Its protein is CASSFSRFSGANVLTF.

There are a few counts of this clonotype. The chain has TRBV9 and TRBJ2-7; the match to TRBD2 covers 9 bases. V dropped 4 bases and J dropped 9; count of bases not matched to a gene: 11. CDR1 SGDLS and CDR2 YYNGEE come from the germline V gene. CDR3 length: 14 amino acids. In DNA, the CDR3 is TGTGCCAGCAGCCAGGGAGCCCTAGCGGGACGGCAGTACTTC. It yields the protein CASSQGALAGRQYF.

The table lists this clonotype with a few counts. The V gene is TRBV5-1, the J gene TRBJ1-2; D unresolved. The CDR3 totals 13 residues. CDR1 SGHRS and CDR2 YFSETQ come from the germline V gene. The germline V and J ends were trimmed by 0 bases and 2 bases, with 5 bases remaining between them. CDR3 sequence reads: CASSLEQNYGYTF. CDR3 coding DNA: TGCGCCAGCAGCTTGGAACAGAACTATGGCTACACCTTC. The full variable domain, its missing parts supplied by reference TRBV5-1 and TRBJ1-2, is KAGVTQTPRYLIKTRGQQVTLSCSPISGHRSVSWYQQTPGQGLQFLFEYFSETQRNKGNFPGRFSGRQFSNSRSEMNVSTLELGDSALYLCASSLEQNYGYTFGSGTRLTVV.

This clonotype was found a few times. V gene TRBV27 combines with J gene TRBJ1-1; 8 bases line up with TRBD1. The CDR3 runs 13 residues. CDR1 and CDR2 (germline): MNHEY, SMNVEV (reference sequence). J was trimmed by 4 bases and V by 4 bases; bases with no gene match: 2. CDR3 DNA sequence: TGTGCCAGCAGTTCAGGGACAGGCACTGAAGCTTTCTTT. Translating gives CASSSGTGTEAFF.

This clonotype was seen at least ten times. This chain links TRBV6-2 or TRBV6-3 with TRBJ2-7; D is unresolved. Germline CDR1 MNHEY, CDR2 SVGEGT. This CDR3 is built from 11 residues. V was trimmed by 6 bases and J by 0 bases, leaving 3 bases between them. CDR3 sequence (DNA): TGTGCCAGCAGCCCCTCCTACGAGCAGTACTTC. As protein: CASSPSYEQYF.

The chain links TRBV5-1 to TRBJ1-6; 7 bases are a match to TRBD1. Germline CDR1 is SGHRS and CDR2 is YFSETQ. The CDR3 contains 15 residues. The ends lost 0 bases at V and 9 bases at J; junction bases unmatched: 6. The CDR3 sequence: CASSLAPGGGSPLHF. The DNA of the CDR3 is TGCGCCAGCAGCTTGGCCCCAGGGGGAGGTTCACCCCTCCACTTT.

The table lists this clonotype with a few counts. This chain connects TRBV25-1 to TRBJ1-4; TRBD1 might be the D (5 bases). The V and J ends lost 4 bases and 7 bases respectively, with 16 bases between them. Germline V gene data show CDR1 as MGHDK and CDR2 as SYGVNS. This CDR3 contains 15 residues. CDR3 coding DNA: TGTGCCAGCAGTGCAAGAGGGGAGTCCGGTGAAAAACTGTTTTTT. Its translation is CASSARGESGEKLFF.

V is TRBV29-1 and J is TRBJ2-1; D perhaps matches TRBD1 (5 bases). Between the trimmed V and J ends, which lost 6 bases and 4 bases, there was a span of 7 bases. CDR1 and CDR2 (germline): SQVTM, ANQGSEA. The CDR3 runs 11 residues. CDR3 coding DNA: TGCAGCGTAAGACAGTACAATGAGCAGTTCTTC. This translates into CSVRQYNEQFF.

Here the CDR3 DNA reads TGCAGTGCTAGAGGACTAGCGGGAGCCATTAACGAGCAGTACTTC. Translated: CSARGLAGAINEQYF. This chain uses TRBV20-1 with TRBJ2-7; 12 nucleotides line up with TRBD2. Per germline, CDR1 DFQATT and CDR2 SNEGSKA (reference sequence). V gave up 1 base and J gave up 5 bases; unmatched junction bases: 6. The CDR3 is 15 amino acids.

The V and J genes are TRBV7-8 and TRBJ1-1, with D unclear. The CDR3 is made up of 15 amino acids. Trimming took off 2 bases at V and 2 bases at J, with 12 bases between the two ends. The germline CDR1 and CDR2 sequences are SGHVS and FQNEAQ. This CDR3 reads CASSLKRRPNTEAFF. The CDR3 nucleotides read TGTGCCAGCAGCTTAAAGCGCAGGCCCAACACTGAAGCTTTCTTT.

The rearrangement uses TRBV7-9 and TRBJ2-1; 9 bases map to TRBD2. The CDR3 runs to 16 residues. Germline values: CDR1 SEHNR, CDR2 FQNEAQ (reference sequence). J gave up 3 bases and V 5 bases, and 8 bases lay outside the gene matches. CDR3 loop: CASSPARGRDYNEQFF. The CDR3 coding sequence is TGTGCCAGCAGCCCAGCACGCGGGAGGGACTACAATGAGCAGTTCTTC.

J is TRBJ2-1 and V is TRBV29-1; TRBD2 might be the D (7 bases). There are 21 residues in the CDR3. The V end lost 6 bases, the J end lost 0 bases, and 33 bases lay between the germline ends. Germline loops: CDR1 SQVTM, CDR2 ANQGSEA. Here the CDR3 DNA reads TGCAGCGTCACCTCCCCTGAGGGCTCGCGGGGGCCCTACTACTCCTACAATGAGCAGTTCTTC. Translating it yields CSVTSPEGSRGPYYSYNEQFF.